This T cell receptor beta chain originates from a study of control samples from healthy donors and cancer patients. Measured with immunoSEQ multiplex PCR; TCRdb has only the in-frame clones, and not every one. The data hold under 140,000 clones, with approximately 88% observed a single time. This CDR3 comprises 16 residues. After removal of 3 bases from V and 6 bases from J, the junction contained 11 bases not matched to a gene. The germline V gene has CDR1 LNHDA and CDR2 SQIVND (reference sequence). The sample was PBMCs. The TCR comes from a woman aged 55 to 70 with lung cancer. The chain joins TRBV19 to TRBJ1-5; 7 bases map to TRBD1. CDR3 sequence (DNA): TGTGCCAGTAGTATCGTCTGGGACAGCCATAGTCAGCCCCAGCATTTT. Translation gives CASSIVWDSHSQPQHF.